These 5 T cell receptor beta chains were all obtained from the same sample, sequenced in a study of cytomegalovirus exposure and HLA in healthy donors. With 60 Vbeta and 13 Jbeta primers, the PCR was carried out. Here immunoSEQ multiplex PCR was the method, and the copy in TCRdb shows in-frame clones only, minus some. The table records 90,000 to 140,000 clones, approximately 12% of them present only once. Sequencing was carried out using PBMCs. The receptors were sampled from a man aged 40-55 years in good health and CMV-seropositive.

CDR3 amino acids: CASSSPGLAANTGELFF. DNA of the CDR3: TGTGCCAGTAGTTCCCCCGGACTAGCGGCGAACACCGGGGAGCTGTTTTTT. The chain has TRBV19 and TRBJ2-2, with 10 bases aligning to TRBD2. Germline-derived CDR1 and CDR2 are LNHDA and SQIVND (reference sequence). V was pared by 5 bases and J by 0 bases, with 6 bases of the junction left unmatched. The CDR3 runs to 17 residues. The variable domain in full, completed from reference TRBV19 and TRBJ2-2, reads DGGITQSPKYLFRKEGQNVTLSCEQNLNHDAMYWYRQDPGQGLRLIYYSQIVNDFQKGDIAEGYSVSREKKESFPLTVTSAQKNPTAFYLCASSSPGLAANTGELFFGEGSRLTVL.

The chain carries TRBV29-1 and TRBJ2-7, with TRBD2 matching 7 bases. The CDR3 runs to 12 residues. Unmatched junction bases numbered 5, after V lost 4 bases and J lost 5 bases. Germline lookup yields CDR1 SQVTM and CDR2 ANQGSEA. DNA of the CDR3: TGCAGCGTTGGGGGAGGGATCGACGAGCAGTACTTC. Residues: CSVGGGIDEQYF.

This clone was seen a handful of times. V usage is TRBV7-2 and J usage is TRBJ1-5; 7 bases are shared with TRBD1. V shed 5 bases, J shed 8 bases, and the junction held 15 bases outside the gene matches. CDR1 SGHTA and CDR2 FQGNSA come from the germline V gene. This CDR3 spans 16 amino acids. The CDR3, as DNA: TGTGCCAGCAGCCGACAGGGAGGATTGACGGGTAAGCCCCAGCATTTT. It is translated as CASSRQGGLTGKPQHF.

In its sample, this clone was seen a few times. The CDR3 bases are TGTGCCAGCAGCCCCAGAGGCCGAGCCTACGAGCAGTACTTC. It encodes CASSPRGRAYEQYF. The chain recombines TRBV7-6 with TRBJ2-7; D gene ambiguous. Germline V gene sequence: CDR1 SGHVS, CDR2 FNYEAQ. Deletions cut 5 bases from V and 2 bases from J, with 13 bases between. This CDR3 is 14 amino acids long.

This clone was detected only a few times. The chain links TRBV6-5 to TRBJ2-7; D uncertain. Germline V CDR1 and CDR2: MNHEY, SVGAGI. The CDR3 consists of 13 residues. V was shortened by 4 bases and J by 1 base, with 8 bases between the two germline ends. The CDR3, as DNA: TGTGCCAGCAGTTTGCTAGGATCCTACGAGCAGTACTTC. It translates to CASSLLGSYEQYF.